This is a list of T cell receptor beta chains from one sample in a study of graft-versus-host responses after intestinal transplantation. Assay used: immunoSEQ multiplex PCR; TCRdb lists only in-frame clones, some missing. The table shows almost 15,000 clones, with about two thirds occurring only once. This specimen was ileum tissue, taken roughly 720 days after intestinal transplantation. The receptor source for this set is a human patient who received an intestinal transplant, so some T cells may come from the graft donor. Both conserved end residues are part of each CDR3. The D gene is left open where the match is weak. Expanded clones are given a class, and other clones once, few, many or no size at all.

D gene	V gene	clone size	J gene	CDR3 protein	CDR3 DNA
NA	TRBV9	few	TRBJ2-7	CASSLGGGPNEQYF	TGTGCCAGCAGCCTAGGAGGAGGGCCCAACGAGCAGTACTTC
TRBD1	TRBV6-4	NA	TRBJ1-6	CASSDSTGNSPLHF	TGTGCCAGCAGTGACTCGACAGGGAATTCACCCCTCCACTTT
TRBD2	TRBV29-1	NA	TRBJ2-2	CSVAGGGELFF	TGCAGCGTTGCGGGGGGCGGGGAGCTGTTTTTT
NA	TRBV6-5	NA	TRBJ1-1	CASSYHGSEAFF	TGTGCCAGCAGTTACCACGGGTCTGAAGCTTTCTTT
NA	TRBV4-3	few	TRBJ2-7	CASSPSGGDEQYF	TGCGCCAGCAGCCCCTCGGGCGGGGACGAGCAGTACTTC
NA	TRBV2	medium-sized	TRBJ1-1	CASTTDTEAFF	TGTGCCAGCACCACTGACACTGAAGCTTTCTTT
NA	TRBV29-1	NA	TRBJ2-1	CSVSGVGGHEQFF	TGCAGCGTCTCAGGGGTCGGAGGACATGAGCAGTTCTTC
TRBD1	TRBV4-1	NA	TRBJ1-2	CASSRTGTGGEVSGYTF	TGCGCCAGCAGCCGAACCGGGACAGGGGGCGAAGTAAGCGGCTACACCTTC
NA	TRBV2	NA	TRBJ1-2	CASSVDELPYGYTF	TGTGCCAGCAGTGTTGATGAACTCCCCTATGGCTACACCTTC
NA	TRBV6-5	few	TRBJ1-5	CAAGDQPQHF	TGTGCCGCGGGGGATCAGCCCCAGCATTTT
NA	TRBV6-5	NA	TRBJ2-2	CASSYGQPHTGELFF	TGTGCCAGCAGTTACGGGCAGCCTCACACCGGGGAGCTGTTTTTT
TRBD2	TRBV5-6	NA	TRBJ2-5	CASSPYGGRETQYF	TGTGCCAGCAGCCCATACGGGGGGAGGGAGACCCAGTACTTC
TRBD1	TRBV19	NA	TRBJ1-5	CASSITGTGASGLPQHF	TGTGCCAGTAGTATAACCGGGACAGGGGCTTCGGGGCTACCCCAGCATTTT
TRBD1	TRBV7-6	NA	TRBJ1-1	CASSLGTPGTGMNTEAFF	TGTGCCAGCAGCTTAGGTACCCCCGGGACAGGGATGAACACTGAAGCTTTCTTT
TRBD1	TRBV2	few	TRBJ1-2	CASSASTGEGYTF	TGTGCCAGCAGCGCATCAACAGGGGAGGGCTACACCTTC
TRBD1	TRBV18	NA	TRBJ1-2	CASSPPWDRAGYTF	TGTGCCAGCTCACCACCGTGGGACAGGGCTGGCTACACCTTC
TRBD1	TRBV6-5	NA	TRBJ1-1	CASSYSAGGRTEAFF	TGTGCCAGCAGTTACTCGGCAGGGGGCAGGACTGAAGCTTTCTTT
NA	TRBV11-3	few	TRBJ2-1	CASSGGEQFF	TGTGCCAGCAGCGGGGGGGAGCAGTTCTTC
TRBD1	TRBV6-5	NA	TRBJ2-3	CASTGGHTHTDTQYF	TGTGCCAGCACAGGGGGACACACACACACAGATACGCAGTATTTT
NA	TRBV7-9	few	TRBJ2-7	CASSLERQSYEQYF	TGTGCCAGCAGCTTAGAGAGACAGAGCTACGAGCAGTACTTC
NA	TRBV6-1	NA	TRBJ2-2	CASGTSRTGELFF	TGTGCCAGTGGGACTTCTAGGACCGGGGAGCTGTTTTTT
NA	TRBV7-9	few	TRBJ2-5	CASSSRIGGGRETQYF	TGTGCCAGCAGCTCCCGGATTGGAGGGGGCCGGGAGACCCAGTACTTC
TRBD1	TRBV11-2	NA	TRBJ2-4	CASSAGQGNIQYF	TGTGCCAGCAGCGCGGGACAGGGGAACATTCAGTACTTC
NA	TRBV6-6	NA	TRBJ2-7	CASRPWDKREIEQYF	TGTGCCAGCAGGCCATGGGACAAAAGGGAGATTGAGCAGTACTTC
NA	TRBV29-1	NA	TRBJ1-2	CSAPGGPPDYGYTF	TGCAGCGCCCCGGGGGGCCCCCCCGACTATGGCTACACCTTC
TRBD2	TRBV4-3	few	TRBJ2-7	CASSLTSGGQDYEQYF	TGCGCCAGCAGCTTGACCAGCGGGGGCCAAGACTACGAGCAGTACTTC
TRBD2	TRBV4-3	NA	TRBJ2-7	CASSQEYSGSSYEQYF	TGCGCCAGCAGCCAAGAGTATAGCGGGAGCTCCTACGAGCAGTACTTC
TRBD1	TRBV30	NA	TRBJ2-7	CAWSSGTGGYEQYF	TGTGCCTGGAGCTCCGGGACAGGGGGCTACGAGCAGTACTTC
TRBD1	TRBV19	NA	TRBJ2-3	CASSIGTTGGFTDTQYF	TGTGCCAGTAGTATCGGAACCACAGGGGGATTCACAGATACGCAGTATTTT
NA	TRBV7-2	few	TRBJ2-7	CASSLAGGEMGGQYF	TGTGCCAGCAGCTTGGCAGGCGGGGAAATGGGAGGGCAGTACTTC
TRBD2	TRBV6-1	NA	TRBJ2-3	CASSGLADTDTQYF	TGTGCCAGCAGTGGACTAGCGGACACAGATACGCAGTATTTT
TRBD1	TRBV7-9	NA	TRBJ1-1	CASSFGTGGKDTEAFF	TGTGCCAGCAGCTTCGGGACAGGGGGCAAGGACACTGAAGCTTTCTTT
NA	TRBV7-6	few	TRBJ2-2	CASSLGSQGITGELFF	TGTGCCAGCAGCTTAGGCTCACAGGGAATCACCGGGGAGCTGTTTTTT
TRBD2	TRBV6-5	NA	TRBJ2-2	CASSYWTSGDTGELFF	TGTGCCAGCAGTTACTGGACTAGCGGGGACACCGGGGAGCTGTTTTTT
NA	TRBV7-2	NA	TRBJ2-7	CASSLRAGDEQYF	TGTGCCAGCAGCTTGCGGGCAGGGGACGAGCAGTACTTC
TRBD1	TRBV5-5	NA	TRBJ2-7	CASSLAGQAVYEQYF	TGTGCCAGCAGCTTGGCCGGACAGGCGGTCTACGAGCAGTACTTC